The clone carrying this TCR beta chain appeared a single time. The authors' processing: The authors estimated nucleated cell counts from reference gene primer amplification. TCRdb's table, derived via immunoSEQ multiplex PCR, lists solely in-frame clones and lacks some. V and J calls plus clone size are reproduced from that table; the DNA served to infer D and trimming. The repertoire consists of a few hundred thousand clones, with approximately 84% occurring once and the leading ten covering about 15%. The data were obtained in a study of blood T cell repertoires in COVID-19. Study-wide context: Samples taken during acute and convalescent COVID-19 were collected in the United States, Italy and Spain. Sample material is recorded as cDNA or gDNA derived from T cells, B-cell-depleted T cells, or PBMCs.

Germline V gene data show CDR1 as LNHDA and CDR2 as SQIVND (reference sequence). The CDR3 totals 15 residues. V shed 7 bases and J 8 bases; nucleotides not matched to a gene: 12. Source material: peripheral blood. This TCR derives from a person aged 70 to 79 with COVID-19, enrolled during active disease. V usage is TRBV19 and J usage is TRBJ1-4, with TRBD1 identical over 8 bases. In DNA form, the CDR3 reads TGTGCCAGTACACTATGGCAGGGGGCAGAAGAAAAACTGTTTTTT. It translates to CASTLWQGAEEKLFF.